The 3 T cell receptor beta chains presented below share a single source sample, sequenced in a study of identical twins. TCRdb re-called the 5' RACE reads through MiXCR, storing one row per CDR3 protein. The sample holds about 720,000 distinct CDR3 sequences; over 8.5% are singletons and the top ten take 0.98%. These data were likewise used in another study, on yellow fever vaccine responses in identical twins.

The sample consisted of PBMCs. These receptors all come from a woman aged 18 to 35 in good health.

In this sample, this clonotype turned up many times. The chain links TRBV24-1 to TRBJ2-2; maybe TRBD1 (6 bases). There are 14 residues in the CDR3. The germline V gene encodes CDR1 KGHDR and CDR2 SFDVKD. V was shortened by 5 bases and J by 6 bases, with 12 bases between the two germline ends. CDR3 residues: CATSGLQGSGELFF. The CDR3 coding sequence is TGTGCCACCAGTGGTCTACAGGGTTCCGGGGAGCTGTTTTTT.

The chain combines TRBV28 with TRBJ1-5; no firm D call. Per the germline V gene, CDR1 is MDHEN and CDR2 is SYDVKM. This CDR3 is 15 amino acids long. Trimming took 4 bases from V and 1 from J, leaving 11 bases between them. DNA for the CDR3: TGTGCCAGCAGTTACCGTGGGGTGAGCAATCAGCCCCAGCATTTT. The encoded protein is CASSYRGVSNQPQHF.

This clonotype was seen only a few times. For the CDR3, the DNA is TGTGCCAGCAGTCAACCCGGCCTAGCGGTTCTAGGGGATGAGCAGTTCTTC. It codes for CASSQPGLAVLGDEQFF. The chain links TRBV2 to TRBJ2-1; 7 bases align to TRBD2. Germline CDR1 reads SNHLY; CDR2 reads FYNNEI. The CDR3 runs to 17 residues. The J segment lost 8 bases and the V segment lost 5 bases, leaving 18 bases of the junction unmatched.